A selection of T cell receptor beta chains follows, all from one sample in a study of blood T cell repertoires in COVID-19. Sequencing used immunoSEQ multiplex PCR; TCRdb keeps in-frame clones, though not all of them. The sample contains around 400,000 clones, approximately 91% of which appear only once. The sample comprised PBMCs or T cells enriched from blood (not recorded which). These receptors came from a woman aged 40-49 years who had been exposed to COVID-19. Each CDR3 is given without its conserved first and last residue. D genes are given only for firm matches.

v_call: TRBV2; j_call: TRBJ2-4; d_call: .; cdr3_aa: ASKSPVSSY
v_call: TRBV10-1; j_call: TRBJ1-6; d_call: TRBD1; cdr3_aa: ASSEGTGYNSPLH
v_call: TRBV19; j_call: TRBJ1-4; d_call: TRBD1; cdr3_aa: ASSKSGGTNEKLF
v_call: TRBV9; j_call: TRBJ2-7; d_call: TRBD1; cdr3_aa: ASSPPLGQGDSPYEQY
v_call: TRBV7-2; j_call: TRBJ1-5; d_call: .; cdr3_aa: ASSLGVRGGSEPQH
v_call: TRBV19; j_call: TRBJ2-3; d_call: .; cdr3_aa: ASSAGLLTDTQY
v_call: TRBV7-8; j_call: TRBJ2-2; d_call: .; cdr3_aa: ASSLVQGSGELF
v_call: TRBV7-2; j_call: TRBJ1-1; d_call: .; cdr3_aa: ASSFGRATEAF
v_call: TRBV20-1; j_call: TRBJ2-1; d_call: .; cdr3_aa: SASILHEQF
v_call: TRBV7-9; j_call: TRBJ2-2; d_call: .; cdr3_aa: ASSADKSRGLF
v_call: TRBV3-1/TRBV3-2; j_call: TRBJ2-7; d_call: .; cdr3_aa: ASSQGVEQY
v_call: TRBV10-3; j_call: TRBJ2-3; d_call: TRBD1; cdr3_aa: AISQGANTDTQY
v_call: TRBV3-1/TRBV3-2; j_call: TRBJ1-2; d_call: TRBD1; cdr3_aa: ASSQSGGYYGYT
v_call: TRBV7-2; j_call: TRBJ2-1; d_call: TRBD2; cdr3_aa: ASTRDSGTYNEQF
v_call: TRBV2; j_call: TRBJ1-6; d_call: TRBD1; cdr3_aa: ASRLQGSGRSPLH
v_call: TRBV19; j_call: TRBJ1-5; d_call: TRBD1; cdr3_aa: ASSTQGAGQPQH
v_call: TRBV19; j_call: TRBJ2-5; d_call: .; cdr3_aa: ASSMVQGETQY
v_call: TRBV3-1/TRBV3-2; j_call: TRBJ2-5; d_call: TRBD1; cdr3_aa: ASSHRQGLSETQY
v_call: TRBV6-5; j_call: TRBJ1-1; d_call: .; cdr3_aa: ASSPNTGNTEAF
v_call: TRBV21-1; j_call: TRBJ1-6; d_call: .; cdr3_aa: ASSGRLDMPINSPLH
v_call: TRBV7-2; j_call: TRBJ1-5; d_call: .; cdr3_aa: ASSSKIGEAQPQH
v_call: TRBV7-9; j_call: TRBJ2-3; d_call: .; cdr3_aa: ASSLQGSASTDTQY
v_call: TRBV15; j_call: TRBJ2-7; d_call: .; cdr3_aa: ATSRDLGQTYEQY
v_call: TRBV30; j_call: TRBJ1-6; d_call: TRBD1; cdr3_aa: AWRAPGQGGGVAPLH
v_call: TRBV11-3; j_call: TRBJ1-1; d_call: .; cdr3_aa: ASSLVWLGANTEAF
v_call: TRBV6-2/TRBV6-3; j_call: TRBJ2-7; d_call: .; cdr3_aa: ASSSPVTEQY
v_call: TRBV9; j_call: TRBJ1-2; d_call: TRBD1; cdr3_aa: ASSPQPTGFGGYT
v_call: TRBV9; j_call: TRBJ1-1; d_call: .; cdr3_aa: ASSVDAGRGNTEAF
v_call: TRBV28; j_call: TRBJ2-1; d_call: TRBD1; cdr3_aa: ATGGRNNYNEQF
v_call: TRBV10-1; j_call: TRBJ2-1; d_call: .; cdr3_aa: ASSELGASYNEQF
v_call: TRBV27; j_call: TRBJ1-2; d_call: TRBD1; cdr3_aa: ASRPTGSYGYT
v_call: TRBV4-3; j_call: TRBJ2-1; d_call: TRBD2; cdr3_aa: ASSQVGLANSYNEQF
v_call: TRBV5-1; j_call: TRBJ2-6; d_call: .; cdr3_aa: ASSLTGTSGANVLT
v_call: TRBV24-1; j_call: TRBJ2-3; d_call: .; cdr3_aa: ATSGDRSYDTQY
v_call: TRBV5-1; j_call: TRBJ2-5; d_call: TRBD2; cdr3_aa: ASSQTSGMLETQY
v_call: TRBV7-2; j_call: TRBJ2-6; d_call: TRBD1; cdr3_aa: ASSLQGAHSGANVLT
v_call: TRBV5-4; j_call: TRBJ1-3; d_call: .; cdr3_aa: ASSFAGAYTIY
v_call: TRBV7-6; j_call: TRBJ2-7; d_call: .; cdr3_aa: ASSATNTYEQY
v_call: TRBV5-1; j_call: TRBJ1-1; d_call: .; cdr3_aa: ASSFFHGGNTEAF
v_call: TRBV7-6; j_call: TRBJ1-1; d_call: .; cdr3_aa: ASSLTNTGRHTEAF
v_call: TRBV30; j_call: TRBJ2-5; d_call: .; cdr3_aa: ASTRGRETQY
v_call: TRBV19; j_call: TRBJ2-1; d_call: TRBD2; cdr3_aa: ASSIGLATNPLLSYNEQF
v_call: TRBV9; j_call: TRBJ1-6; d_call: TRBD1; cdr3_aa: ASSEGTGPNSPLH
v_call: TRBV9; j_call: TRBJ1-2; d_call: .; cdr3_aa: ASSVVGGPYGYT
v_call: TRBV6-5; j_call: TRBJ2-7; d_call: .; cdr3_aa: ASSYSGQGHGNEQY
v_call: TRBV5-1; j_call: TRBJ2-7; d_call: .; cdr3_aa: ASREGGYEQY
v_call: TRBV30; j_call: TRBJ2-7; d_call: .; cdr3_aa: AWSTGTVGGEQY
v_call: TRBV7-3; j_call: TRBJ2-3; d_call: .; cdr3_aa: ASSLGTSDTQY